The 24 T cell receptor beta chains presented below share a single source sample, sequenced in a study of blood T cells in healthy people across ages. The authors ran a second PCR of roughly 6 to 12 cycles using a sample-barcoded 5' primer and a J-beta primer mix. TCRdb ran MiXCR on the 5' RACE reads and lists one entry per CDR3 protein. The sample holds about 1.4 million distinct CDR3 sequences; 59% are singletons and the top ten take about 6.7%. The source material was blood. The receptors shown here come from a man aged 18 to 30 in good health.

This clonotype has just a few counts. This sequence joins TRBV5-6 and TRBJ1-5; 9 bases line up with TRBD1. Germline values: CDR1 SGHDT, CDR2 YYEEEE. Trimming removed 1 base from V and 3 bases from J; junction bases left unmatched: 2. This CDR3 is built from 15 residues. The CDR3 is CASSLWDRDNQPQHF. CDR3 DNA: TGTGCCAGCAGCTTGTGGGACAGGGACAATCAGCCCCAGCATTTT. The full variable domain, rest sourced from reference TRBV5-6 and TRBJ1-5, is DAGVTQSPTHLIKTRGQQVTLRCSPKSGHDTVSWYQQALGQGPQFIFQYYEEEERQRGNFPDRFSGHQFPNYSSELNVNALLLGDSALYLCASSLWDRDNQPQHFGDGTRLSIL.

This clonotype was counted between two and nine times. This chain connects TRBV7-9 to TRBJ2-1; 7 bases map to TRBD1. Germline V CDR1 and CDR2: SEHNR, FQNEAQ (reference sequence). V shed 6 bases and J 5 bases; nucleotides not matched to a gene: 4. The CDR3 covers 13 residues. The CDR3 here is CASSGTENNEQFF. As DNA, the CDR3 is TGTGCCAGCAGTGGGACAGAGAACAATGAGCAGTTCTTC.

In nucleotides, the CDR3 is TGTGCCAGCAGTGTGGACCTACCAACCTACGAGCAGTACTTC. Its protein product is CASSVDLPTYEQYF. The gene calls are TRBV6-1 and TRBJ2-5; D is ambiguous. The closer fit of TRBJ2-7 to the DNA end suggests the J call may be wrong. The germline CDR1 and CDR2 sequences are MNHNS and SASEGT. This CDR3 is built from 14 residues.

This chain connects TRBV9 to TRBJ2-5, with 13 bases lining up with TRBD2. The J call may be wrong; the DNA end is better matched by TRBJ2-7. The length of the CDR3 is 15 residues. Germline V CDR1 and CDR2: SGDLS, YYNGEE. CDR3 protein: CASSATSGGLYEQYF. The CDR3, as DNA: TGTGCCAGCAGCGCGACTAGCGGGGGGCTATACGAGCAGTACTTC.

The rearrangement uses TRBV20-1 and TRBJ2-7; weak D call: TRBD2 (6 bases). The length of the CDR3 is 13 residues. V lost 5 bases and J 2 bases, leaving 13 bases between the germline ends. Germline CDR1 reads DFQATT; CDR2 reads SNEGSKA (reference sequence). The CDR3 loop is CSAAEEGTYEQYF. In DNA, the CDR3 is TGCAGTGCTGCAGAGGAGGGAACCTACGAGCAGTACTTC.

This clonotype was seen once. The chain joins TRBV6-2 or TRBV6-3 to TRBJ2-7; possibly TRBD1 for D (5 bases). Trimming pared 7 bases from V and 0 bases from J, leaving 10 bases between. The length of the CDR3 is 13 residues. Germline V lookup: CDR1 MNHEY, CDR2 SVGEGT. For the CDR3, the DNA is TGTGCCAGCACTCAGGGTATCTCCTACGAGCAGTACTTC. This translates into CASTQGISYEQYF.

This rearrangement joins TRBV5-1 to TRBJ1-1; tentatively, D is TRBD1 (5 bases). Trimming took 0 bases from V and 0 from J, leaving 12 bases between them. Germline V gene data show CDR1 as SGHRS and CDR2 as YFSETQ. The CDR3 totals 16 residues. CDR3 coding DNA: TGCGCCAGCAGCTTGGGGGGCTTTAACCTGAACACTGAAGCTTTCTTT. This sequence encodes CASSLGGFNLNTEAFF.

The V gene is TRBV27, the J gene TRBJ2-3, with D tentatively TRBD1 or TRBD2 (5 bases each). Trimming took off 2 bases at V and 0 bases at J, with 12 bases between the two ends. Germline CDR1 MNHEY, CDR2 SMNVEV (reference sequence). This CDR3 region has 16 residues. CDR3 in DNA: TGTGCCAGCAGTTTAAGGGGAGCGGATAGCACAGATACGCAGTATTTT. It yields the protein CASSLRGADSTDTQYF.

The count of this clonotype is one. This chain links TRBV5-1 with TRBJ2-1; a possible D gene is TRBD2 (5 bases). This CDR3 is built from 14 residues. Between the trimmed V and J ends, which lost 4 bases and 6 bases, there was a span of 14 bases. The V gene's germline CDR1 is SGHRS and CDR2 YFSETQ. CDR3 sequence: CASSLDYSANEQFF. Here the CDR3 DNA reads TGCGCCAGCAGCCTTGACTATTCTGCCAATGAGCAGTTCTTC.

This chain links TRBV2 with TRBJ2-1; 8 bases match TRBD2. CDR1 and CDR2 from the germline V gene are SNHLY and FYNNEI. This CDR3 spans 14 amino acids. The J segment lost 7 bases and the V segment lost 7 bases, leaving 9 bases of the junction unmatched. The CDR3 nucleotides read TGTGCCAGCATGCGGGAGGCGAGCAGTAATGAGCAGTTCTTC. Encoded protein: CASMREASSNEQFF.

This clonotype showed up just once. V is TRBV27 and J is TRBJ2-5, with 14 nucleotides matching TRBD2. Germline loops: CDR1 MNHEY, CDR2 SMNVEV (reference sequence). The V gene end was trimmed by 8 bases and the J gene end by 1 base; junction bases not matched to a gene: 3. There are 15 residues in the CDR3. The CDR3 DNA is TGTGCCAGCGGACTAGCGGGAGGCCCCCAAGAGACCCAGTACTTC. This codes for CASGLAGGPQETQYF.

The J gene is TRBJ2-3, the V gene TRBV18; TRBD2 might be the D (6 bases). Per germline, CDR1 KGHSH and CDR2 LQKENI. The V gene lost 2 bases and the J gene lost 6 bases, with 15 bases spanning the gap. The CDR3 loop spans 15 amino acids. CDR3 bases: TGTGCCAGCTCACCAACGAGCGGGCTGGGGGATACGCAGTATTTT. This gives the protein CASSPTSGLGDTQYF.

For the CDR3, the DNA is TGTGCCACCAGCAGAGTCCCCCAGGGAGAGACCCAGTACTTC. This codes for CATSRVPQGETQYF. The chain uses TRBV15 and TRBJ2-5, with D maybe TRBD1 (5 bases). Trimming shortened V by 1 base and J by 4 bases, and 10 bases separated the two germline ends. The length of the CDR3 is 14 residues. CDR1 and CDR2 (germline): LNHNV, YYDKDF (reference sequence).

The chain uses TRBV4-2 and TRBJ2-3; maybe TRBD2 (5 bases). Germline loops: CDR1 LGHNA, CDR2 YNFKEQ. The CDR3 loop spans 19 amino acids. The germline V and J ends were trimmed by 1 base and 2 bases, with 22 bases remaining between them. For the CDR3, the DNA is TGTGCCAGCAGCCAAGCGGAGGCTCGGTGGACCCTTGTCACAGATACGCAGTATTTT. Its protein is CASSQAEARWTLVTDTQYF.

This chain links TRBV10-3 with TRBJ2-1; 7 bases fit TRBD2. This CDR3 comprises 16 residues. After removal of 0 bases from V and 5 bases from J, the junction contained 7 bases not matched to a gene. CDR1 and CDR2 from the germline V gene are ENHRY and SYGVKD. The CDR3 DNA reads as TGTGCCATCAGTGAGTCGGGGGAGGGAATGGACAATGAGCAGTTCTTC. It codes for CAISESGEGMDNEQFF.

This clonotype was counted a single time. This chain connects TRBV6-6 to TRBJ2-3; D gene ambiguous. Trimming left V 8 bases short and J 0 bases short, with 12 bases between. The length of the CDR3 is 14 residues. Germline CDR1 MNHNY, CDR2 SVGAGI (reference sequence). The CDR3 nucleotides read TGTGCCAGCCTCTTGGCGGCTAGCACAGATACGCAGTATTTT. This sequence encodes CASLLAASTDTQYF.

The chain uses TRBV4-1 and TRBJ1-4; 7 positions agree with TRBD1. V gave up 3 bases and J gave up 4 bases; unmatched junction bases: 14. Looked up from germline, CDR1 is MGHRA and CDR2 is YSYEKL. The CDR3 is 18 amino acids. CDR3 residues: CASSQRPGGSGFNEKLFF. DNA for the CDR3: TGCGCCAGCAGCCAGCGCCCAGGGGGTTCGGGCTTTAATGAAAAACTGTTTTTT.

This chain connects TRBV3-1 to TRBJ2-5; 9 bases match TRBD2. Germline CDR1 is LGHDT and CDR2 is YNNKEL (reference sequence). Trimming took 1 base from V and 1 from J; bases not matched to a gene: 7. The CDR3 runs to 17 residues. CDR3 loop: CASSQVLTSGPQETQYF. The DNA of the CDR3 is TGTGCCAGCAGCCAAGTGTTAACTAGCGGGCCCCAAGAGACCCAGTACTTC.

This clonotype was counted once. This chain connects TRBV6-1 to TRBJ1-1; 8 positions agree with TRBD1. This CDR3 has 16 residues. The ends lost 2 bases at V and 0 bases at J; junction bases unmatched: 5. Germline V gene sequence: CDR1 MNHNS, CDR2 SASEGT. CDR3 amino acids: CASSEQGQVLNTEAFF. DNA of the CDR3: TGTGCCAGCAGTGAACAGGGACAGGTTTTGAACACTGAAGCTTTCTTT.

This clonotype is a singleton in its sample. The rearrangement joins TRBV29-1 to TRBJ1-2, with D unresolved. V shed 6 bases and J shed 8 bases, with 13 bases lying between them. The CDR3 spans 11 residues. Germline V gene data show CDR1 as SQVTM and CDR2 as ANQGSEA. The CDR3 here is CSVADSGGYTF. The CDR3 coding sequence is TGCAGCGTGGCCGATTCGGGAGGCTACACCTTC.

V and J are TRBV7-2 and TRBJ2-1; D possibly uses TRBD1 or TRBD2 (5 bases each). The CDR3 is 15 residues long. Germline CDR1 SGHTA, CDR2 FQGNSA. Trimming removed 5 bases at V and 10 bases at J, with 21 bases between. The CDR3 is CASSPLGRGSGEQFF. The CDR3 DNA follows: TGTGCCAGCAGCCCCCTTGGACGGGGCTCTGGGGAGCAGTTCTTC. Full variable domain (rest looked up from reference TRBV7-2 and TRBJ2-1): GAGVSQSPSNKVTEKGKDVELRCDPISGHTALYWYRQSLGQGLEFLIYFQGNSAPDKSGLPSDRFSAERTGGSVSTLTIQRTQQEDSAVYLCASSPLGRGSGEQFFGPGTRLTVL.

The gene calls are TRBV6-6 and TRBJ2-3; a possible D gene is TRBD1 (5 bases). With 7 bases removed from V and 4 bases from J, the gap between germline ends came to 12 bases. The germline V gene has CDR1 MNHNY and CDR2 SVGAGI (reference sequence). This CDR3 comprises 13 residues. CDR3 protein: CASKGHPPDTQYF. The CDR3 bases are TGTGCCAGCAAAGGACACCCACCAGATACGCAGTATTTT.

In its sample, this clonotype was seen many times. The CDR3, as DNA: TGTGCCATCAGTGAGTCGGAGGCAGGGGCATTTGATGGCTACACCTTC. As protein: CAISESEAGAFDGYTF. V is TRBV10-3 and J is TRBJ1-2; perhaps TRBD1 as D (6 bases). In germline, CDR1 is ENHRY, CDR2 SYGVKD. V lost 0 bases to trimming and J lost 6 bases, with 17 bases between them. The CDR3 loop spans 16 amino acids.

The chain links TRBV5-1 to TRBJ1-1, with TRBD1 matching 7 bases. The CDR3 is made up of 16 amino acids. Germline-derived CDR1 and CDR2 are SGHRS and YFSETQ. J lost 0 bases, V lost 3 bases, and 8 bases had no gene match. The CDR3 coding sequence is TGCGCCAGCAGCTCCGGGACAGCCTCCATGAACACTGAAGCTTTCTTT. Translated, it gives CASSSGTASMNTEAFF.